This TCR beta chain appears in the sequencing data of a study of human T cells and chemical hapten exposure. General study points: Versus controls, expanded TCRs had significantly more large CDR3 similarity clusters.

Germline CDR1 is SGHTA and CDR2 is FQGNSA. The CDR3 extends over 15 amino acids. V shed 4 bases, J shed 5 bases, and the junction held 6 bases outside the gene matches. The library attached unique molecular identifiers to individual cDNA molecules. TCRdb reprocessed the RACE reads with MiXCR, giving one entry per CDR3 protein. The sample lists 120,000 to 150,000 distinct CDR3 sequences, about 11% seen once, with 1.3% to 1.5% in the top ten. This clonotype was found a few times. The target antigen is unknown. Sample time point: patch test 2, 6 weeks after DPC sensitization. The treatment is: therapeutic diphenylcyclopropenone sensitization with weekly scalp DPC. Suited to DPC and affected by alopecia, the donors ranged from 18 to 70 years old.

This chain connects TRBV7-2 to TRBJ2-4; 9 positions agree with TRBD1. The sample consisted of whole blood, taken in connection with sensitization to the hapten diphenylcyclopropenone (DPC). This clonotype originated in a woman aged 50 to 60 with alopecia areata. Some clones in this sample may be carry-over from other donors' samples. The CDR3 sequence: CASSSVGQGENIQYF. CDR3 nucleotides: TGTGCCAGCAGCTCAGTGGGACAGGGAGAAAACATTCAGTACTTC. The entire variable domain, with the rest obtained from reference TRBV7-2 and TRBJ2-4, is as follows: GAGVSQSPSNKVTEKGKDVELRCDPISGHTALYWYRQSLGQGLEFLIYFQGNSAPDKSGLPSDRFSAERTGGSVSTLTIQRTQQEDSAVYLCASSSVGQGENIQYFGAGTRLSVL.